This is a list of T cell receptor beta chains from one sample in a study of a mutant IDH1 vaccine in newly diagnosed glioma. Here immunoSEQ multiplex PCR was the method, and the copy in TCRdb shows in-frame clones only, minus some. Of about 69,000 clones in the sample, around 86% were seen once. This specimen was PBMCs, taken from a glioma patient treated with radiotherapy, temozolomide or both. The source is a man aged 30 to 45 with glioma. The CDR3 runs from the conserved cysteine through the conserved F or W. D genes are given only for firm matches. The listing skips clone size in some rows; elsewhere it reads once, few, many or a size class.

V gene: TRBV6-1; J gene: TRBJ1-5; clone size: -; D gene: -; CDR3 protein: CASSEVLTSNQPQHF; CDR3 DNA: TGTGCCAGCAGTGAAGTCCTCACGAGCAATCAGCCCCAGCATTTT
V gene: TRBV28; J gene: TRBJ2-1; clone size: -; D gene: TRBD1; CDR3 protein: CASRRGSGQYNEQFF; CDR3 DNA: TGTGCCAGCAGACGTGGCTCGGGACAGTACAATGAGCAGTTCTTC
V gene: TRBV6-1; J gene: TRBJ1-6; clone size: once; D gene: -; CDR3 protein: CASTMVRAYNSPLHF; CDR3 DNA: TGTGCCAGCACCATGGTCAGAGCCTATAATTCACCCCTCCACTTT
V gene: TRBV30; J gene: TRBJ2-3; clone size: once; D gene: -; CDR3 protein: CAWTAGAEDTQYF; CDR3 DNA: TGTGCCTGGACGGCGGGGGCGGAAGATACGCAGTATTTT
V gene: TRBV19; J gene: TRBJ1-5; clone size: -; D gene: -; CDR3 protein: CASSIDSAGNLGQPQHF; CDR3 DNA: TGTGCCAGTAGTATAGATTCCGCGGGGAATTTGGGACAGCCCCAGCATTTT
V gene: TRBV28; J gene: TRBJ1-2; clone size: -; D gene: -; CDR3 protein: CASMSSGSRGYTF; CDR3 DNA: TGTGCCAGCATGAGTTCTGGGTCCCGTGGCTACACCTTC
V gene: TRBV19; J gene: TRBJ1-5; clone size: -; D gene: -; CDR3 protein: CASSIVGPARQPQHF; CDR3 DNA: TGTGCCAGTAGTATAGTTGGGCCAGCGCGTCAGCCCCAGCATTTT
V gene: TRBV5-1; J gene: TRBJ1-1; clone size: -; D gene: -; CDR3 protein: CASRAGTSNTEAFF; CDR3 DNA: TGCGCCAGCAGGGCCGGGACATCGAACACTGAAGCTTTCTTT
V gene: TRBV10-3; J gene: TRBJ1-1; clone size: -; D gene: TRBD1; CDR3 protein: CAISGTGGGTEAFF; CDR3 DNA: TGTGCCATCAGTGGGACAGGGGGCGGCACTGAAGCTTTCTTT
V gene: TRBV11-3; J gene: TRBJ2-1; clone size: -; D gene: TRBD1; CDR3 protein: CASSETYDRGSLNEQFF; CDR3 DNA: TGTGCCAGCAGTGAAACCTATGACAGGGGCTCCCTCAATGAGCAGTTCTTC
V gene: TRBV6-4; J gene: TRBJ2-4; clone size: -; D gene: TRBD1; CDR3 protein: CASSDWYRGLPSQNIQYF; CDR3 DNA: TGTGCCAGCAGTGACTGGTATAGGGGGCTTCCCTCCCAAAACATTCAGTACTTC
V gene: TRBV28; J gene: TRBJ2-1; clone size: -; D gene: -; CDR3 protein: CASRARDIIIDEQFF; CDR3 DNA: TGTGCCAGCAGGGCCCGGGACATAATTATAGATGAGCAGTTCTTC
V gene: TRBV19; J gene: TRBJ1-2; clone size: -; D gene: -; CDR3 protein: CASSTHNTGSYTF; CDR3 DNA: TGTGCCAGTAGTACCCACAATACAGGGTCCTACACCTTC
V gene: TRBV5-1; J gene: TRBJ2-3; clone size: -; D gene: -; CDR3 protein: CASSGPGTQGDTQYF; CDR3 DNA: TGCGCCAGCAGCGGGCCAGGGACCCAGGGGGATACGCAGTATTTT
V gene: TRBV14; J gene: TRBJ1-2; clone size: -; D gene: -; CDR3 protein: CASSHLLFYYGYTF; CDR3 DNA: TGTGCCAGCAGCCACCTGTTGTTTTACTATGGCTACACCTTC
V gene: TRBV19; J gene: TRBJ1-1; clone size: -; D gene: -; CDR3 protein: CASSSQTMNTEAFF; CDR3 DNA: TGTGCCAGTAGTAGCCAAACTATGAACACTGAAGCTTTCTTT
V gene: TRBV5-1; J gene: TRBJ1-3; clone size: few; D gene: -; CDR3 protein: CASRRLWGGSGNTIYF; CDR3 DNA: TGCGCCAGCCGACGACTATGGGGTGGCTCTGGAAACACCATATATTTT